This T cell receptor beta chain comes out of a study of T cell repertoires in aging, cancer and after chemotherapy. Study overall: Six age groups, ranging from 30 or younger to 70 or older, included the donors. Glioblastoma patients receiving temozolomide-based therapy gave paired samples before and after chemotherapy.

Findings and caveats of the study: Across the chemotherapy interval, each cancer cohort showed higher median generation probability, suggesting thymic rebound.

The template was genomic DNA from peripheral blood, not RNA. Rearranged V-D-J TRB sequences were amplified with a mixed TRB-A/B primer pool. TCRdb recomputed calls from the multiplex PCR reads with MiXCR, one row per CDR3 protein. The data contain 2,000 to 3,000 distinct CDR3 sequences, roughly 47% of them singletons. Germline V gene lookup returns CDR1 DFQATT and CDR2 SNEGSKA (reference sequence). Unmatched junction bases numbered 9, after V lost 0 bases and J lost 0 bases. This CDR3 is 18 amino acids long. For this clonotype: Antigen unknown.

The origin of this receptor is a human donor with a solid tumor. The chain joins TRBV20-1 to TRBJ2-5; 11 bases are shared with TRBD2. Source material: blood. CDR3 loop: CSARDPSGRPKYQETQYF. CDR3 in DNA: TGCAGTGCTAGAGATCCTAGCGGGAGGCCAAAGTACCAAGAGACCCAGTACTTC.